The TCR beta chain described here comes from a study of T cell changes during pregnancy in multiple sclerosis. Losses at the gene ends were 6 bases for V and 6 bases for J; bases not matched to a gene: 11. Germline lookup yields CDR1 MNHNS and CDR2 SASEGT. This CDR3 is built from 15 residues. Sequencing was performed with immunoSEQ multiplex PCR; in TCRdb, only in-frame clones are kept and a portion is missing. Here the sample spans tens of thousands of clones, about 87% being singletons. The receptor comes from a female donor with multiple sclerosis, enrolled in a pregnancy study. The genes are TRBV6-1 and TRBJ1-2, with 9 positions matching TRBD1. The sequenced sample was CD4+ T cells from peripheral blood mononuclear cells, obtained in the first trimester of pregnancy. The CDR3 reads CASRGGGQGTDGYTF. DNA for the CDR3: TGTGCCAGCAGGGGAGGAGGACAGGGGACGGATGGCTACACCTTC.